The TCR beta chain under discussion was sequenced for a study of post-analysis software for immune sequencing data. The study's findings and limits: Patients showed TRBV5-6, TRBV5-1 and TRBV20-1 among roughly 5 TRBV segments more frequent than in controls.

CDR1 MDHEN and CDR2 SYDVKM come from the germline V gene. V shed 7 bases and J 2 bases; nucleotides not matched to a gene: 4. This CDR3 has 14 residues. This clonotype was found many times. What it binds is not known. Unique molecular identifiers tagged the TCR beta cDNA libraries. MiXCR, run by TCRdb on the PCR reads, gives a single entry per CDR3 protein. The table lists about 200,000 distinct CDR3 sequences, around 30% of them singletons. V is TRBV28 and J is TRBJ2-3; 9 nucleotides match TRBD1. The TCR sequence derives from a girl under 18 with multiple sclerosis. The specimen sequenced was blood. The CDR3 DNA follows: TGTGCCAGCAACTTACAGGGGGCCACAGATACGCAGTATTTT. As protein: CASNLQGATDTQYF.